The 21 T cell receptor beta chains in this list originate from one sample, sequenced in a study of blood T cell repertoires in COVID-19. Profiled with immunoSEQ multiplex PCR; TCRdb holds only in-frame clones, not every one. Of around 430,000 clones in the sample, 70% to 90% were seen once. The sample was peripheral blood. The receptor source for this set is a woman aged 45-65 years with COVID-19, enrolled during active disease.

DNA for the CDR3: TGTGCCAGCAGTTCCGCGACAGGGGGTAGGGAAAAACTGTTTTTT. Amino acids: CASSSATGGREKLFF. The chain uses TRBV27 and TRBJ1-4; 9 bases are shared with TRBD1. V shed 4 bases, J shed 8 bases, and the junction held 8 bases outside the gene matches. The CDR3 has 15 amino acids. Per germline, CDR1 MNHEY and CDR2 SMNVEV (reference sequence). The full variable domain, rest sourced from reference TRBV27 and TRBJ1-4, is EAQVTQNPRYLITVTGKKLTVTCSQNMNHEYMSWYRQDPGLGLRQIYYSMNVEVTDKGDVPEGYKVSRKEKRNFPLILESPSPNQTSLYFCASSSATGGREKLFFGSGTQLSVL.

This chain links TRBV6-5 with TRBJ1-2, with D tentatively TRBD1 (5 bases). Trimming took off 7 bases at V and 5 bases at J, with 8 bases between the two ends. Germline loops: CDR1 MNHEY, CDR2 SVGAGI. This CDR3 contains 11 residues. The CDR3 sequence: CASTQGYGYTF. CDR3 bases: TGTGCCAGCACCCAGGGTTATGGCTACACCTTC.

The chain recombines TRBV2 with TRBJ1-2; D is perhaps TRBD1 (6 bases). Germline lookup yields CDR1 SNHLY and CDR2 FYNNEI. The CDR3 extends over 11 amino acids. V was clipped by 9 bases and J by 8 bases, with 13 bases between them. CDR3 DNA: TGTGCCAGTAGGGGGACCTTGGGCTACACCTTC. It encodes CASRGTLGYTF. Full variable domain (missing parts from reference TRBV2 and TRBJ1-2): EPEVTQTPSHQVTQMGQEVILRCVPISNHLYFYWYRQILGQKVEFLVSFYNNEISEKSEIFDDQFSVERPDGSNFTLKIRSTKLEDSAMYFCASRGTLGYTFGSGTRLTVV.

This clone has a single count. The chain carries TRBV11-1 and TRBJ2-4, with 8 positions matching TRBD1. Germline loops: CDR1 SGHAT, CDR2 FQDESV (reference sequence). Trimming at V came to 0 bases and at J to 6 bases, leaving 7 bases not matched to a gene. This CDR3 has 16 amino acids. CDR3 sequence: CASSLASDRGANIQYF. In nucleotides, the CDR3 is TGTGCCAGCAGCTTAGCGAGCGACAGGGGAGCAAACATTCAGTACTTC.

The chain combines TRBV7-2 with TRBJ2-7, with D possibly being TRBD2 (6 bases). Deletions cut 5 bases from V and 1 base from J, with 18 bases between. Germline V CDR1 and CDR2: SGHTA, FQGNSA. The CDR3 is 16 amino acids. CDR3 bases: TGTGCCAGCAGCAGAGTGGCGGGGCCACCTTCCTACGAGCAGTACTTC. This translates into CASSRVAGPPSYEQYF.

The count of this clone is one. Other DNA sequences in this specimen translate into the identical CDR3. This chain's CDR3 is CASSLAGGPGEQYF. The DNA of the CDR3 is TGTGCCAGCAGTTTAGCGGGGGGCCCGGGCGAGCAGTACTTC. V gene TRBV28 combines with J gene TRBJ2-7; TRBD2 aligns across 8 bases. Germline V gene lookup returns CDR1 MDHEN and CDR2 SYDVKM. CDR3 length equals 14 residues. V was pared by 2 bases and J by 6 bases, with 6 bases of the junction left unmatched.

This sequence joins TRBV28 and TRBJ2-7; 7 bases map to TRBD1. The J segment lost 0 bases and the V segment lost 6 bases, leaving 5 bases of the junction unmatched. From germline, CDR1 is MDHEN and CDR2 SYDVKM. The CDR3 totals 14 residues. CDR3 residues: CASRRQGISYEQYF. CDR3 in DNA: TGTGCCAGCAGACGACAGGGTATCTCCTACGAGCAGTACTTC.

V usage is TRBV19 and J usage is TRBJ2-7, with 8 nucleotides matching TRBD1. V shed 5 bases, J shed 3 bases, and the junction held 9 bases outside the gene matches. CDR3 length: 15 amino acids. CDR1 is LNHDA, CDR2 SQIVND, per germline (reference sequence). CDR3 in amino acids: CASSVTNRGNYEQYF. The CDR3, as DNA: TGTGCCAGTAGTGTAACCAACAGGGGGAACTACGAGCAGTACTTC.

The CDR3 loop reads CASSSQRGSAGELFF. Written as DNA, the CDR3 is TGTGCCAGTAGTAGCCAGCGGGGGTCTGCCGGGGAGCTGTTTTTT. J is TRBJ2-2 and V is TRBV19; 8 bases agree with TRBD2. V lost 4 bases, J lost 6 bases, and 7 bases stayed unmatched. This CDR3 spans 15 amino acids. Germline values: CDR1 LNHDA, CDR2 SQIVND (reference sequence).

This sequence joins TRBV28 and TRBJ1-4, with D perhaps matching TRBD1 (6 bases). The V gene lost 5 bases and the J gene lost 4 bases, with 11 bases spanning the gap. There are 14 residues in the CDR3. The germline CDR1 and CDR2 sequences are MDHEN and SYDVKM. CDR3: CASSKTGSNEKLFF. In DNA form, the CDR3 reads TGTGCCAGCAGTAAGACAGGAAGTAATGAAAAACTGTTTTTT.

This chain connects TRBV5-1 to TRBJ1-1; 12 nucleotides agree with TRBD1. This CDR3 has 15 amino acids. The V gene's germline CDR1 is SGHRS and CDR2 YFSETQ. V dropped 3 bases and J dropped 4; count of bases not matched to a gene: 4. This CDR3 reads CASSWDRGRTTEAFF. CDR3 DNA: TGCGCCAGCAGCTGGGACAGGGGGCGAACCACTGAAGCTTTCTTT.

Written as DNA, the CDR3 is TGTGCCAGCAGTGGCCAGCCAGGCGGGCCGGGGAATGAGCAGTTCTTC. It encodes CASSGQPGGPGNEQFF. The chain has TRBV6-4 and TRBJ2-1; D possibly corresponds to TRBD2 (5 bases). This CDR3 is 16 amino acids long. V was trimmed by 4 bases and J by 7 bases, leaving 20 bases between them. Germline values: CDR1 MRHNA, CDR2 SNTAGT.

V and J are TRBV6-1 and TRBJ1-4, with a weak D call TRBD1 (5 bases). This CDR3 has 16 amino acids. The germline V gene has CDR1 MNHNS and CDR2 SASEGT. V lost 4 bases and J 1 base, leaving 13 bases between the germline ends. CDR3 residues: CASSAFLQGTNEKLFF. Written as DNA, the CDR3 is TGTGCCAGCAGTGCCTTTCTGCAGGGAACTAATGAAAAACTGTTTTTT.

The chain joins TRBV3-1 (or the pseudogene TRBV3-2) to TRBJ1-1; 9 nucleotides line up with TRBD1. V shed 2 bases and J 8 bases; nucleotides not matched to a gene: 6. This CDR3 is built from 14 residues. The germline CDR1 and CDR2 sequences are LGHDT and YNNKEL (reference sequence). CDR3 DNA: TGTGCCAGCAGCCAACGCCCGACAGGGGGAGAAGCTTTCTTT. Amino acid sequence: CASSQRPTGGEAFF.

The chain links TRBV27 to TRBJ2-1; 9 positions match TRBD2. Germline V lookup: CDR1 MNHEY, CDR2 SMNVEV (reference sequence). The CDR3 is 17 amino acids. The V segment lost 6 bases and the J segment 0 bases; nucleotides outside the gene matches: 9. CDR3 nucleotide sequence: TGTGCCAGCAGGAGGGCGAGCGGGGGGTCCTCCTACAATGAGCAGTTCTTC. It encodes CASRRASGGSSYNEQFF.

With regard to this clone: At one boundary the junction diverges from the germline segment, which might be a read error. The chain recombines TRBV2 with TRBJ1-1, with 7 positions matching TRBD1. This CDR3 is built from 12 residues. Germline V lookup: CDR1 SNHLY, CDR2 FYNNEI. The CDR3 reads CASSSGTDIEVF. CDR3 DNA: TGTGCCAGCAGTTCCGGGACAGACATTGAAGTATTT.

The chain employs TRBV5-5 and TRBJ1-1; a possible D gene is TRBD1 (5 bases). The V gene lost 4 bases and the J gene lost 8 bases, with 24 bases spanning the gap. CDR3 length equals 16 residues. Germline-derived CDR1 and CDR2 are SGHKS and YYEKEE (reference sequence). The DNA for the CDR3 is TGTGCCAGCAGCGGGGGAGTGGCTCAGCGGGAGGCGGAAGCTTTCTTT. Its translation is CASSGGVAQREAEAFF.

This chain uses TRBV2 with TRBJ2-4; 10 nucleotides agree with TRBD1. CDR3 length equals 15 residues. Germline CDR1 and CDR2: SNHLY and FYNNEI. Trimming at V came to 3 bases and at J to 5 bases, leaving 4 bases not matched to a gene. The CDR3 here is CASSDDRGLENIQYF. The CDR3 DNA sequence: TGTGCCAGCAGTGATGACAGGGGGCTTGAAAACATTCAGTACTTC.

Here the CDR3 reads CASSLFAQIASSGDEQYF. Written as DNA, the CDR3 is TGTGCCAGCAGTTTATTTGCCCAAATCGCGAGCTCGGGGGACGAGCAGTACTTC. V and J are TRBV27 and TRBJ2-7, with D tentatively TRBD2 (6 bases). There are 18 residues in the CDR3. In germline, CDR1 is MNHEY, CDR2 SMNVEV (reference sequence). V was trimmed by 1 base and J by 5 bases, leaving 24 bases between them.

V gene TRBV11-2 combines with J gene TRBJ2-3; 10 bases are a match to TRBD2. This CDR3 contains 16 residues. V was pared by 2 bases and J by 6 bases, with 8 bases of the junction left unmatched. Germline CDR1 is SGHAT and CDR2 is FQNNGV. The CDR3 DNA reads TGTGCCAGCAGCTTACTCCCTAGCGGGGGTTTTGATACGCAGTATTTT. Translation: CASSLLPSGGFDTQYF.

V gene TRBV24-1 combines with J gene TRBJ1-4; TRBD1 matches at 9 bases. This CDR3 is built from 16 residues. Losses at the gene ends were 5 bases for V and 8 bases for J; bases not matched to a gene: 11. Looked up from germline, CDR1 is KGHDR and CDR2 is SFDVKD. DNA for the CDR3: TGTGCCACCAGTGGTACAGGGGGCGGTCCGGAAGAAAAACTGTTTTTT. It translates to CATSGTGGGPEEKLFF.